A selection of T cell receptor beta chains follows, all from one sample in a study of vaccination and CD4 T cells after COVID-19. These receptors are not linked to any known antigen. A single record per CDR3 protein comes from TCRdb applying MiXCR to the PCR reads. The sample yields approximately 12,000 distinct CDR3 sequences, 55% to 65% seen once. This specimen consisted of CD4+ T cells from blood, cultured in vitro, obtained before SARS-CoV-2 vaccination. The receptors were gathered from a human donor who had recovered from COVID-19. Both conserved end residues are part of each CDR3. A D gene is named only where the DNA matches it firmly. Clone sizes are given selectively: once, few, many, or a class where the clone is expanded.

j_call: TRBJ2-1
clone_size: NA
v_call: TRBV15
d_call: TRBD2
cdr3_aa: CATSSLGSGRAGEQFF
cdr3_nt: TGTGCCACCAGCAGCCTCGGGAGCGGGAGGGCCGGCGAGCAGTTCTTC

j_call: TRBJ1-2
clone_size: NA
v_call: TRBV7-2
d_call: TRBD1
cdr3_aa: CASSPDRVIYGYTF
cdr3_nt: TGTGCCAGCAGCCCGGACAGGGTAATCTATGGCTACACCTTC

j_call: TRBJ1-2
clone_size: few
v_call: TRBV11-2
d_call: NA
cdr3_aa: CASRGAVGGGYTF
cdr3_nt: TGTGCCAGCAGGGGGGCGGTCGGGGGTGGCTACACCTTC

j_call: TRBJ1-5
clone_size: NA
v_call: TRBV30
d_call: NA
cdr3_aa: CAWSVDGNQPQHF
cdr3_nt: TGTGCCTGGAGTGTTGACGGCAATCAGCCCCAGCATTTT

j_call: TRBJ2-7
clone_size: NA
v_call: TRBV20-1
d_call: NA
cdr3_aa: CRGGGSDSYEQYF
cdr3_nt: TGCAGGGGGGGCGGGAGCGACTCCTACGAGCAGTACTTC

j_call: TRBJ1-1
clone_size: NA
v_call: TRBV15
d_call: NA
cdr3_aa: CATSRDLNTEAFF
cdr3_nt: TGTGCCACCAGCAGAGATCTTAACACTGAAGCTTTCTTT

j_call: TRBJ2-3
clone_size: NA
v_call: TRBV24-1
d_call: NA
cdr3_aa: CATREAGQSTTDTQYF
cdr3_nt: TGTGCCACCAGAGAAGCCGGACAGAGCACCACAGATACGCAGTATTTT

j_call: TRBJ1-1
clone_size: NA
v_call: TRBV7-9
d_call: NA
cdr3_aa: CASSYDANTEAFF
cdr3_nt: TGTGCCAGCAGCTACGACGCGAACACTGAAGCTTTCTTT

j_call: TRBJ1-5
clone_size: NA
v_call: TRBV7-2
d_call: TRBD1
cdr3_aa: CASSSGQAHNQPQHF
cdr3_nt: TGTGCCAGCAGCTCGGGACAGGCACACAATCAGCCCCAGCATTTT

j_call: TRBJ2-3
clone_size: NA
v_call: TRBV7-9
d_call: NA
cdr3_aa: CASSPKSRTDTQYF
cdr3_nt: TGTGCCAGCAGCCCAAAGTCCCGCACAGATACGCAGTATTTT

j_call: TRBJ2-7
clone_size: NA
v_call: TRBV20-1
d_call: TRBD2
cdr3_aa: CSAPGLAGVLSSYEQYF
cdr3_nt: TGCAGTGCCCCAGGACTAGCGGGAGTTTTGAGTTCCTACGAGCAGTACTTC

j_call: TRBJ1-1
clone_size: NA
v_call: TRBV20-1
d_call: NA
cdr3_aa: CSARQTRMNTEAFF
cdr3_nt: TGCAGTGCTCGTCAGACCCGGATGAACACTGAAGCTTTCTTT

j_call: TRBJ2-1
clone_size: NA
v_call: TRBV7-8
d_call: TRBD2
cdr3_aa: CASSSTLGRALHNEQFF
cdr3_nt: TGTGCCAGCAGCTCGACCCTCGGGAGGGCCCTCCACAATGAGCAGTTCTTC

j_call: TRBJ2-3
clone_size: NA
v_call: TRBV7-9
d_call: TRBD2
cdr3_aa: CASSYGYSGSTDTQYF
cdr3_nt: TGTGCCAGCAGCTATGGATATAGCGGGAGCACAGATACGCAGTATTTT

j_call: TRBJ1-2
clone_size: NA
v_call: TRBV19
d_call: NA
cdr3_aa: CASSIGTLYGYTF
cdr3_nt: TGTGCCAGTAGTATCGGAACTCTCTATGGCTACACCTTC

j_call: TRBJ2-3
clone_size: NA
v_call: TRBV6-1
d_call: NA
cdr3_aa: CASTDGIATQYF
cdr3_nt: TGTGCCAGCACCGACGGCATAGCTACGCAGTATTTT

j_call: TRBJ1-1
clone_size: NA
v_call: TRBV5-1
d_call: NA
cdr3_aa: CASSLLGARTEAFF
cdr3_nt: TGCGCCAGCAGCTTGTTGGGGGCACGGACTGAAGCTTTCTTT

j_call: TRBJ2-1
clone_size: NA
v_call: TRBV20-1
d_call: TRBD2
cdr3_aa: CSAQTGSGRVGEQFF
cdr3_nt: TGCAGTGCTCAAACTGGGAGCGGGAGAGTAGGTGAGCAGTTCTTC

j_call: TRBJ1-6
clone_size: once
v_call: TRBV30
d_call: NA
cdr3_aa: CAWMERVLNSPLHF
cdr3_nt: TGTGCCTGGATGGAACGGGTTCTTAATTCACCCCTCCACTTT

j_call: TRBJ1-5
clone_size: NA
v_call: TRBV2
d_call: NA
cdr3_aa: CASSEGAGHQPQHF
cdr3_nt: TGTGCCAGCAGTGAAGGGGCAGGACATCAGCCCCAGCATTTT

j_call: TRBJ2-1
clone_size: NA
v_call: TRBV7-9
d_call: NA
cdr3_aa: CASSRTAVTYNEQFF
cdr3_nt: TGTGCCAGCAGCCGGACTGCTGTTACCTACAATGAGCAGTTCTTC

j_call: TRBJ1-2
clone_size: few
v_call: TRBV7-2
d_call: TRBD1
cdr3_aa: CASRNIDRDQSIVYGYTF
cdr3_nt: TGTGCCAGCCGAAACATAGACAGGGACCAATCAATCGTCTATGGCTACACCTTC

j_call: TRBJ1-5
clone_size: NA
v_call: TRBV12-3/TRBV12-4
d_call: NA
cdr3_aa: CASSLDGGGQPQHF
cdr3_nt: TGTGCCAGCAGTTTAGACGGGGGCGGGCAGCCCCAGCATTTT

j_call: TRBJ2-7
clone_size: once
v_call: TRBV27
d_call: NA
cdr3_aa: CASSFTGPYEQYF
cdr3_nt: TGTGCCAGCAGTTTCACAGGGCCCTACGAGCAGTACTTC

j_call: TRBJ2-6
clone_size: few
v_call: TRBV7-2
d_call: NA
cdr3_aa: CASSLGAGSGANVLTF
cdr3_nt: TGTGCCAGCAGCTTAGGGGCGGGTTCTGGGGCCAACGTCCTGACTTTC

j_call: TRBJ2-5
clone_size: few
v_call: TRBV7-9
d_call: NA
cdr3_aa: CASSLSLKTQYF
cdr3_nt: TGTGCCAGCAGCCTATCCCTGAAGACCCAGTACTTC

j_call: TRBJ2-2
clone_size: few
v_call: TRBV6-5
d_call: NA
cdr3_aa: CASSYLNTGELFF
cdr3_nt: TGTGCCAGCAGTTACTTGAACACCGGGGAGCTGTTTTTT

j_call: TRBJ1-2
clone_size: NA
v_call: TRBV6-1
d_call: NA
cdr3_aa: CASIPPHPGKRDGYTF
cdr3_nt: TGTGCCAGCATCCCGCCGCACCCCGGGAAAAGGGATGGCTACACCTTC

j_call: TRBJ2-1
clone_size: few
v_call: TRBV6-2/TRBV6-3
d_call: TRBD2
cdr3_aa: CASSSGRLAGVRNEQFF
cdr3_nt: TGTGCCAGCAGTTCAGGGCGACTAGCGGGAGTACGAAATGAGCAGTTCTTC

j_call: TRBJ2-6
clone_size: few
v_call: TRBV30
d_call: NA
cdr3_aa: CASRVSGANVLTF
cdr3_nt: TGTGCCAGCCGAGTCTCTGGGGCCAACGTCCTGACTTTC

j_call: TRBJ1-2
clone_size: once
v_call: TRBV20-1
d_call: TRBD1
cdr3_aa: CSATGTGIGYTF
cdr3_nt: TGCAGTGCCACCGGGACAGGGATAGGCTACACCTTC

j_call: TRBJ2-1
clone_size: once
v_call: TRBV7-3
d_call: NA
cdr3_aa: CASSSGIRDDEQFF
cdr3_nt: TGTGCCAGCAGTTCAGGGATCCGGGACGATGAGCAGTTCTTC

j_call: TRBJ2-7
clone_size: few
v_call: TRBV20-1
d_call: NA
cdr3_aa: CSARDISQGRGEQYF
cdr3_nt: TGCAGTGCTAGAGATATTAGCCAGGGTCGAGGGGAGCAGTACTTC

j_call: TRBJ2-2
clone_size: NA
v_call: TRBV27
d_call: NA
cdr3_aa: CASSLRGTGELFF
cdr3_nt: TGTGCCAGCAGTTTAAGAGGAACCGGGGAGCTGTTTTTT

j_call: TRBJ1-1
clone_size: NA
v_call: TRBV7-9
d_call: NA
cdr3_aa: CASSQGRMNTEAFF
cdr3_nt: TGTGCCAGCAGCCAGGGAAGAATGAACACTGAAGCTTTCTTT

j_call: TRBJ1-2
clone_size: NA
v_call: TRBV6-1
d_call: TRBD1
cdr3_aa: CASTPGQPYGYTF
cdr3_nt: TGTGCCAGCACCCCGGGACAGCCCTATGGCTACACCTTC

j_call: TRBJ2-7
clone_size: NA
v_call: TRBV10-3
d_call: NA
cdr3_aa: CAISAMRYEQYF
cdr3_nt: TGTGCCATCAGTGCTATGAGGTACGAGCAGTACTTC

j_call: TRBJ2-7
clone_size: NA
v_call: TRBV15
d_call: TRBD2
cdr3_aa: CATSRTGLAAEQYF
cdr3_nt: TGTGCCACCAGCAGAACGGGACTAGCGGCCGAGCAGTACTTC

j_call: TRBJ1-6
clone_size: NA
v_call: TRBV28
d_call: NA
cdr3_aa: CASSKIRWNSPLHF
cdr3_nt: TGTGCCAGCAGTAAAATCAGGTGGAATTCACCCCTCCACTTT

j_call: TRBJ1-4
clone_size: few
v_call: TRBV12-3/TRBV12-4
d_call: TRBD1
cdr3_aa: CASTADRKNEKLFF
cdr3_nt: TGTGCCAGCACCGCGGACAGGAAGAATGAAAAACTGTTTTTT

j_call: TRBJ2-1
clone_size: once
v_call: TRBV29-1
d_call: TRBD2
cdr3_aa: CSVAAGVPGIYNEQFF
cdr3_nt: TGCAGCGTTGCAGCGGGAGTTCCGGGTATCTACAATGAGCAGTTCTTC

j_call: TRBJ1-4
clone_size: NA
v_call: TRBV28
d_call: NA
cdr3_aa: CASSAVGQHTEKLFF
cdr3_nt: TGTGCCAGCAGTGCCGTGGGGCAGCACACTGAAAAACTGTTTTTT

j_call: TRBJ1-6
clone_size: NA
v_call: TRBV18
d_call: TRBD1
cdr3_aa: CASSQGARIDNSPLHF
cdr3_nt: TGTGCCAGCTCGCAGGGGGCGAGAATCGATAATTCACCCCTCCACTTT

j_call: TRBJ2-5
clone_size: once
v_call: TRBV10-3
d_call: NA
cdr3_aa: CATAAGQETQYF
cdr3_nt: TGTGCCACCGCCGCGGGCCAAGAGACCCAGTACTTC

j_call: TRBJ2-3
clone_size: few
v_call: TRBV18
d_call: TRBD1
cdr3_aa: CASSRTGATDTQYF
cdr3_nt: TGTGCCAGCTCACGAACAGGGGCCACAGATACGCAGTATTTT

j_call: TRBJ2-2
clone_size: NA
v_call: TRBV20-1
d_call: NA
cdr3_aa: CSARDPQGGNTGELFF
cdr3_nt: TGCAGTGCTAGAGACCCGCAGGGGGGGAACACCGGGGAGCTGTTTTTT

j_call: TRBJ2-3
clone_size: once
v_call: TRBV6-1
d_call: TRBD2
cdr3_aa: CASSDPAGVVTDTQYF
cdr3_nt: TGTGCCAGCAGTGATCCAGCGGGAGTTGTCACAGATACGCAGTATTTT

j_call: TRBJ2-5
clone_size: NA
v_call: TRBV20-1
d_call: NA
cdr3_aa: CSARDMGGVETQYF
cdr3_nt: TGCAGTGCTAGAGATATGGGAGGAGTGGAGACCCAGTACTTC

j_call: TRBJ2-7
clone_size: NA
v_call: TRBV18
d_call: NA
cdr3_aa: CASSEVPKQGRQYF
cdr3_nt: TGTGCCAGCTCCGAGGTACCAAAACAGGGACGGCAGTACTTC

j_call: TRBJ1-4
clone_size: NA
v_call: TRBV10-3
d_call: NA
cdr3_aa: CATRPGATNEKLFF
cdr3_nt: TGTGCCACTCGACCGGGGGCAACTAATGAAAAACTGTTTTTT

j_call: TRBJ1-1
clone_size: NA
v_call: TRBV20-1
d_call: NA
cdr3_aa: CSARDGQYTEAFF
cdr3_nt: TGCAGTGCTAGAGATGGACAGTACACTGAAGCTTTCTTT

j_call: TRBJ1-5
clone_size: NA
v_call: TRBV2
d_call: NA
cdr3_aa: CASSGSWGEGNQPQHF
cdr3_nt: TGTGCCAGCAGTGGGTCGTGGGGGGAGGGCAATCAGCCCCAGCATTTT

j_call: TRBJ2-1
clone_size: NA
v_call: TRBV5-4
d_call: TRBD2
cdr3_aa: CASRSSGRDEQFF
cdr3_nt: TGTGCCAGCCGCTCTAGCGGGAGAGATGAGCAGTTCTTC

j_call: TRBJ2-5
clone_size: NA
v_call: TRBV7-9
d_call: NA
cdr3_aa: CASSLEPGLSGGETQYF
cdr3_nt: TGTGCCAGCAGCTTAGAGCCAGGATTAAGTGGAGGAGAGACCCAGTACTTC

j_call: TRBJ1-5
clone_size: few
v_call: TRBV7-9
d_call: NA
cdr3_aa: CASSGGGNQPQHF
cdr3_nt: TGTGCCAGCAGCGGGGGGGGCAATCAGCCCCAGCATTTT

j_call: TRBJ2-7
clone_size: NA
v_call: TRBV7-2
d_call: NA
cdr3_aa: CASSLGVYEQYF
cdr3_nt: TGTGCCAGCAGCTTAGGGGTTTACGAGCAGTACTTC

j_call: TRBJ2-7
clone_size: few
v_call: TRBV20-1
d_call: TRBD1
cdr3_aa: CSARGPGQASSYEQYF
cdr3_nt: TGCAGTGCTAGGGGTCCGGGACAGGCGAGCTCCTACGAGCAGTACTTC

j_call: TRBJ2-3
clone_size: once
v_call: TRBV7-2
d_call: NA
cdr3_aa: CASSLGTDTQYF
cdr3_nt: TGTGCCAGCAGCTTAGGCACAGATACGCAGTATTTT

j_call: TRBJ1-6
clone_size: NA
v_call: TRBV19
d_call: NA
cdr3_aa: CASSQQGYNSPLHF
cdr3_nt: TGTGCCAGTAGCCAACAGGGTTATAATTCACCCCTCCACTTT